This is a list of T cell receptor beta chains from one sample in a study of cytomegalovirus exposure and HLA in healthy donors. Repertoires were generated with immunoSEQ multiplex PCR, while TCRdb's copy carries only in-frame clones and drops some. The table records 85,000 to 95,000 clones, around 80% of them present only once. Sequencing was carried out using PBMCs. These receptors were obtained from a man aged 25 to 45 in good health and CMV-seropositive. Both conserved end residues are part of each CDR3. The order of the fields is D gene, V gene, clone size, J gene, CDR3 protein, CDR3 DNA. D genes are given only for firm matches. Clone sizes are given selectively: once, few, many, or a class where the clone is expanded.

d_call: TRBD1; v_call: TRBV5-1; clone_size: NA; j_call: TRBJ1-2; cdr3_aa: CASSLEAGGNYGYTF; cdr3_nt: TGCGCCAGCAGCTTGGAAGCAGGGGGGAACTATGGCTACACCTTC
d_call: TRBD2; v_call: TRBV9; clone_size: NA; j_call: TRBJ2-5; cdr3_aa: CASSVAGLAGVETQYF; cdr3_nt: TGTGCCAGCAGCGTAGCGGGACTAGCGGGGGTTGAGACCCAGTACTTC
d_call: NA; v_call: TRBV2; clone_size: NA; j_call: TRBJ1-1; cdr3_aa: CASSEGWGTEAFF; cdr3_nt: TGTGCCAGCAGCGAGGGTTGGGGCACTGAAGCTTTCTTT
d_call: TRBD2; v_call: TRBV5-6; clone_size: few; j_call: TRBJ2-4; cdr3_aa: CASSFTSGGIQYF; cdr3_nt: TGTGCCAGCAGCTTTACTAGCGGGGGAATTCAGTACTTC
d_call: NA; v_call: TRBV18; clone_size: NA; j_call: TRBJ1-4; cdr3_aa: CASSPRGNEKLFF; cdr3_nt: TGTGCCAGCTCACCACGCGGTAATGAAAAACTGTTTTTT
d_call: NA; v_call: TRBV5-1; clone_size: NA; j_call: TRBJ2-6; cdr3_aa: CASSPTSTGANVLTF; cdr3_nt: TGCGCCAGCAGCCCTACCTCGACAGGGGCCAACGTCCTGACTTTC
d_call: NA; v_call: TRBV4-2; clone_size: few; j_call: TRBJ1-5; cdr3_aa: CASSQEEADTHQPQHF; cdr3_nt: TGTGCCAGCAGCCAAGAGGAGGCAGACACCCATCAGCCCCAGCATTTT
d_call: TRBD2; v_call: TRBV5-1; clone_size: NA; j_call: TRBJ2-3; cdr3_aa: CASSLSGGADTQYF; cdr3_nt: TGCGCCAGCAGCTTGAGCGGGGGGGCAGATACGCAGTATTTT
d_call: NA; v_call: TRBV19; clone_size: once; j_call: TRBJ2-7; cdr3_aa: CASSIAAGEGYEQYF; cdr3_nt: TGTGCCAGTAGTATAGCGGCAGGGGAGGGCTACGAGCAGTACTTC
d_call: NA; v_call: TRBV5-6; clone_size: NA; j_call: TRBJ2-1; cdr3_aa: CASSPNRDPITYNEQFF; cdr3_nt: TGTGCCAGCAGTCCGAACAGGGATCCGATAACCTACAATGAGCAGTTCTTC
d_call: TRBD2; v_call: TRBV7-2; clone_size: once; j_call: TRBJ2-3; cdr3_aa: CASSPTGLAGMTSTDTQYF; cdr3_nt: TGTGCCAGCAGCCCGACCGGGCTAGCGGGAATGACTAGCACAGATACGCAGTATTTT
d_call: TRBD2; v_call: TRBV4-3; clone_size: NA; j_call: TRBJ2-7; cdr3_aa: CASSQGREASYEQYF; cdr3_nt: TGCGCCAGCAGCCAAGGTCGGGAGGCCTCCTACGAGCAGTACTTC
d_call: TRBD1; v_call: TRBV7-9; clone_size: NA; j_call: TRBJ1-1; cdr3_aa: CASLPGTGGRAEAFF; cdr3_nt: TGTGCCAGCTTACCCGGGACAGGGGGTAGAGCTGAAGCTTTCTTT
d_call: TRBD1; v_call: TRBV4-1; clone_size: NA; j_call: TRBJ1-1; cdr3_aa: CASSPQGQAGRNTEAFF; cdr3_nt: TGCGCCAGCAGCCCACAGGGGCAGGCAGGGAGGAACACTGAAGCTTTCTTT
d_call: NA; v_call: TRBV6-5; clone_size: NA; j_call: TRBJ1-1; cdr3_aa: CASSRSKIMNTEAFF; cdr3_nt: TGTGCCAGCAGCCGGTCTAAGATAATGAACACTGAAGCTTTCTTT
d_call: NA; v_call: TRBV6-5; clone_size: NA; j_call: TRBJ2-2; cdr3_aa: CASSSLTSRNTGELFF; cdr3_nt: TGTGCCAGCAGTTCTTTGACATCGAGGAACACCGGGGAGCTGTTTTTT
d_call: TRBD1; v_call: TRBV6-5; clone_size: once; j_call: TRBJ1-1; cdr3_aa: CASSYRLGGEAEAFF; cdr3_nt: TGTGCCAGCAGTTACCGGTTAGGGGGCGAGGCGGAAGCTTTCTTT
d_call: NA; v_call: TRBV19; clone_size: NA; j_call: TRBJ1-1; cdr3_aa: CASIPGGKGTEAFF; cdr3_nt: TGTGCCAGTATCCCAGGCGGGAAGGGGACTGAAGCTTTCTTT
d_call: NA; v_call: TRBV7-2; clone_size: once; j_call: TRBJ1-5; cdr3_aa: CASSLGGQGQPQHF; cdr3_nt: TGTGCCAGCAGCTTAGGGGGGCAGGGTCAGCCCCAGCATTTT
d_call: NA; v_call: TRBV6-5; clone_size: NA; j_call: TRBJ2-7; cdr3_aa: CASSRDSEGFYEQYF; cdr3_nt: TGTGCCAGTTCCAGGGACTCCGAGGGGTTCTACGAGCAGTACTTC
d_call: NA; v_call: TRBV4-1; clone_size: medium-sized; j_call: TRBJ2-5; cdr3_aa: CASSQELTSLQETQYF; cdr3_nt: TGCGCCAGCAGCCAAGAACTCACTAGCCTCCAAGAGACCCAGTACTTC
d_call: TRBD2; v_call: TRBV6-5; clone_size: many; j_call: TRBJ2-7; cdr3_aa: CASSRGTSGRYEQYF; cdr3_nt: TGTGCCAGCAGCCGTGGGACTAGCGGGAGGTACGAGCAGTACTTC
d_call: NA; v_call: TRBV6-5; clone_size: NA; j_call: TRBJ1-2; cdr3_aa: CASSRALGVGYGYTF; cdr3_nt: TGTGCCAGCAGTCGAGCATTAGGGGTGGGCTATGGCTACACCTTC
d_call: TRBD2; v_call: TRBV28; clone_size: NA; j_call: TRBJ2-7; cdr3_aa: CASSLPLTGTSSRYEQYF; cdr3_nt: TGTGCCAGCAGTCTCCCCCTTACCGGGACTAGCTCTCGGTACGAGCAGTACTTC
d_call: TRBD2; v_call: TRBV5-1; clone_size: NA; j_call: TRBJ2-1; cdr3_aa: CASSQGLTYNEQFF; cdr3_nt: TGCGCCAGCAGTCAGGGACTAACGTACAATGAGCAGTTCTTC
d_call: NA; v_call: TRBV6-5; clone_size: once; j_call: TRBJ1-2; cdr3_aa: CASSYSRQPRGYTF; cdr3_nt: TGTGCCAGCAGTTACTCGAGACAGCCGCGTGGCTACACCTTC
d_call: NA; v_call: TRBV5-6; clone_size: NA; j_call: TRBJ2-3; cdr3_aa: CASSQEARTDTQYF; cdr3_nt: TGTGCCAGCAGCCAGGAGGCTCGCACAGATACGCAGTATTTT
d_call: TRBD1; v_call: TRBV18; clone_size: NA; j_call: TRBJ1-5; cdr3_aa: CASSTGGPYSNQPQHF; cdr3_nt: TGTGCCAGCTCAACAGGGGGACCTTATAGCAATCAGCCCCAGCATTTT
d_call: NA; v_call: TRBV9; clone_size: NA; j_call: TRBJ2-3; cdr3_aa: CASSAHHQGGPTDTQYF; cdr3_nt: TGTGCCAGCAGCGCCCATCACCAGGGGGGCCCCACAGATACGCAGTATTTT
d_call: NA; v_call: TRBV18; clone_size: NA; j_call: TRBJ2-5; cdr3_aa: CASSPRTTRGETQYF; cdr3_nt: TGTGCCAGCTCACCACGCACCACCCGGGGGGAGACCCAGTACTTC
d_call: TRBD1; v_call: TRBV19; clone_size: NA; j_call: TRBJ2-2; cdr3_aa: CASSSQGAGGELFF; cdr3_nt: TGTGCCAGTAGTTCCCAGGGGGCAGGCGGGGAGCTGTTTTTT
d_call: NA; v_call: TRBV6-1; clone_size: NA; j_call: TRBJ1-5; cdr3_aa: CASRDLLGGGQPQHF; cdr3_nt: TGTGCCAGCAGGGACCTTTTGGGAGGCGGTCAGCCCCAGCATTTT
d_call: TRBD1; v_call: TRBV15; clone_size: NA; j_call: TRBJ1-2; cdr3_aa: CATSRDLVQGGYGYTF; cdr3_nt: TGTGCCACCAGCAGAGATTTGGTGCAGGGGGGCTATGGCTACACCTTC
d_call: NA; v_call: TRBV11-2; clone_size: NA; j_call: TRBJ2-1; cdr3_aa: CASSLGLGDNEQFF; cdr3_nt: TGTGCCAGCAGCTTAGGACTGGGAGACAATGAGCAGTTCTTC
d_call: NA; v_call: TRBV10-3; clone_size: NA; j_call: TRBJ2-5; cdr3_aa: CAISDTGGGRETQYF; cdr3_nt: TGTGCCATCAGTGATACGGGAGGGGGCCGAGAGACCCAGTACTTC